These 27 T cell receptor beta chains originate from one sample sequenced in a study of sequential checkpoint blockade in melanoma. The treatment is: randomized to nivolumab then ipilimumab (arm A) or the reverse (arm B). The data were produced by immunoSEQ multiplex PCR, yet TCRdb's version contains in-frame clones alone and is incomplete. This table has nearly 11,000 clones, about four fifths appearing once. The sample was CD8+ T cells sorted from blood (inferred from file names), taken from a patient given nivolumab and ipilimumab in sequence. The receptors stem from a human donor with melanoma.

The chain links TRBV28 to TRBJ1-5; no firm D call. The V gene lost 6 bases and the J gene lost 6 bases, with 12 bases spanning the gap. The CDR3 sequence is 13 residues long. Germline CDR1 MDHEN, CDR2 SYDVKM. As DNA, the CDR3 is TGTGCCAGCAGACTCAGCGAGGGTCAGCCCCAGCATTTT. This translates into CASRLSEGQPQHF.

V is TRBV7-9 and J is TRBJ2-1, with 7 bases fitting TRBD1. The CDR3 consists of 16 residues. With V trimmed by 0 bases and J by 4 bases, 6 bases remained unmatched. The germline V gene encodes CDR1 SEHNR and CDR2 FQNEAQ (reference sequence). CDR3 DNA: TGTGCCAGCAGCTTAGCAGGGGGCAGGCGATACAATGAGCAGTTCTTC. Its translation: CASSLAGGRRYNEQFF.

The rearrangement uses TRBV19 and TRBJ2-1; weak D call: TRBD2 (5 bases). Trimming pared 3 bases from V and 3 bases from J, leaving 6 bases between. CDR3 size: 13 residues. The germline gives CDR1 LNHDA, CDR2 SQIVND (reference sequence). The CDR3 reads CASSISDYNEQFF. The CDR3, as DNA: TGTGCCAGTAGTATTAGCGACTACAATGAGCAGTTCTTC.

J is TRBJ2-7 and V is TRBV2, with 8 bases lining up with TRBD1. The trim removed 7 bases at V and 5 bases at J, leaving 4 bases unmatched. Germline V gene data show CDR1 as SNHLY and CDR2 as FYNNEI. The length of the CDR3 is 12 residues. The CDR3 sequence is CASIFRGHEQYF. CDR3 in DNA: TGTGCCAGCATCTTCAGGGGGCACGAGCAGTACTTC.

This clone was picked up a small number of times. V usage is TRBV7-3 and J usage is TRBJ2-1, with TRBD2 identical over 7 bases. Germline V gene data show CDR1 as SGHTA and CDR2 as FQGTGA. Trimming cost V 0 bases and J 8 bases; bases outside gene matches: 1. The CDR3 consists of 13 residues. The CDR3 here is CASSLTAGDEQFF. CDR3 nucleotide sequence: TGTGCCAGCAGCTTAACGGCGGGAGATGAGCAGTTCTTC.

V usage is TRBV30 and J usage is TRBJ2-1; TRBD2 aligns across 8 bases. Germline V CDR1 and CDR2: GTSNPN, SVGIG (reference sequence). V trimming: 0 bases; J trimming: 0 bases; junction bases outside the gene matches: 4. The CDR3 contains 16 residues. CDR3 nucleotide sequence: TGTGCCTGGAGTGTAGGTGCGGGAGGCTCCTACAATGAGCAGTTCTTC. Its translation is CAWSVGAGGSYNEQFF. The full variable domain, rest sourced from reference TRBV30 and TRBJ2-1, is SQTIHQWPATLVQPVGSPLSLECTVEGTSNPNLYWYRQAAGRGLQLLFYSVGIGQISSEVPQNLSASRPQDRQFILSSKKLLLSDSGFYLCAWSVGAGGSYNEQFFGPGTRLTVL.

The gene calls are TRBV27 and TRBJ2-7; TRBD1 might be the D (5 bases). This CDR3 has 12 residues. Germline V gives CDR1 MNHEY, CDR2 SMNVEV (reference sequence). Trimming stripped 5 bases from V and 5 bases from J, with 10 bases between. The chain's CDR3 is CASSIQGHEQYF. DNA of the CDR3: TGTGCCAGCAGTATCCAGGGTCACGAGCAGTACTTC.

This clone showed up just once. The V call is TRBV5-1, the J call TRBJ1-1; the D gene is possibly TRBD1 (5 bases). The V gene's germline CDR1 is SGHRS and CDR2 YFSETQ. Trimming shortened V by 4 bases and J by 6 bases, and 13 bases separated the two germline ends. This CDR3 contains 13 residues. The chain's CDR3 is CASSPGDFSEAFF. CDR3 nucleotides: TGCGCCAGCAGCCCTGGGGACTTTTCTGAAGCTTTCTTT. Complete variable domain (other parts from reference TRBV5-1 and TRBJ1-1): KAGVTQTPRYLIKTRGQQVTLSCSPISGHRSVSWYQQTPGQGLQFLFEYFSETQRNKGNFPGRFSGRQFSNSRSEMNVSTLELGDSALYLCASSPGDFSEAFFGQGTRLTVV.

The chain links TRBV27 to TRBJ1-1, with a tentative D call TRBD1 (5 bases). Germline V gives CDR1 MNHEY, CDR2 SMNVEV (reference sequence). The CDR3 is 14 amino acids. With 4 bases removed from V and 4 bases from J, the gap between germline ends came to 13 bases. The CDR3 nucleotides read TGTGCCAGCAGTTGGGGGGGGACGGCCACTGAAGCTTTCTTT. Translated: CASSWGGTATEAFF.

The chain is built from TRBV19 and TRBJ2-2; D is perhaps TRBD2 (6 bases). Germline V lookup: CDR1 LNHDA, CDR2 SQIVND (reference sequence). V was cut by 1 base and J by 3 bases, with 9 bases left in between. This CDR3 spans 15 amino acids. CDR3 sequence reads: CASSIGGGYTGELFF. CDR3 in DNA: TGTGCCAGTAGTATAGGGGGAGGTTACACCGGGGAGCTGTTTTTT.

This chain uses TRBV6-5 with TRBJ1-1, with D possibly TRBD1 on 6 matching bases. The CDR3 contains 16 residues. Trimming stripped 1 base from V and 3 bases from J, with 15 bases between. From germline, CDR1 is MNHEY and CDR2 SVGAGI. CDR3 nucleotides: TGTGCCAGCAGTTACTGGCAGGGGATAGGGGACACTGAAGCTTTCTTT. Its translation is CASSYWQGIGDTEAFF.

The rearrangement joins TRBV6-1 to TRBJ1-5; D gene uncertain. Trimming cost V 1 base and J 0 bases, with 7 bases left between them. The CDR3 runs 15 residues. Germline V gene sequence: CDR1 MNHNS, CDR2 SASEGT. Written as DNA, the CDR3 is TGTGCCAGCAGTGAAGACGGGGATAGCAATCAGCCCCAGCATTTT. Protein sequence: CASSEDGDSNQPQHF.

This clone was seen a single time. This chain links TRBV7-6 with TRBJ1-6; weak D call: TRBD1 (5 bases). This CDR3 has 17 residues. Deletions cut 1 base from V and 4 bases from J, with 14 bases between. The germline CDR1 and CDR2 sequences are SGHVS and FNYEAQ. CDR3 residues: CASSLEGQGDYNSPLHF. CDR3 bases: TGTGCCAGCAGCTTAGAGGGCCAGGGCGATTATAATTCACCCCTCCACTTT.

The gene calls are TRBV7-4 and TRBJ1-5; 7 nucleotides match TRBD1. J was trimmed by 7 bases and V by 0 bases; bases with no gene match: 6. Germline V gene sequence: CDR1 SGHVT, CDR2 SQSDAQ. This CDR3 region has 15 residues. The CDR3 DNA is TGTGCCAGCAGCTTAGCCGACAGGGTAGGACAGCCCCAGCATTTT. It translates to CASSLADRVGQPQHF. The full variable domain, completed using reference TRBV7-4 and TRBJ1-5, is GAGVSQSPRYKVAKRGRDVALRCDSISGHVTLYWYRQTLGQGSEVLTYSQSDAQRDKSGRPSGRFSAERPERSVSTLKIQRTEQGDSAVYLCASSLADRVGQPQHFGDGTRLSIL.

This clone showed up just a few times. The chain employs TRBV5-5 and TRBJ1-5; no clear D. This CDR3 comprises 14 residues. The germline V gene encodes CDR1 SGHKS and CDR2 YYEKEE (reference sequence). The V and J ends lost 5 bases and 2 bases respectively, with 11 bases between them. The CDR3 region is CASRPGVGNQPQHF. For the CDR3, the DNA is TGTGCCAGCAGGCCCGGGGTCGGCAATCAGCCCCAGCATTTT.

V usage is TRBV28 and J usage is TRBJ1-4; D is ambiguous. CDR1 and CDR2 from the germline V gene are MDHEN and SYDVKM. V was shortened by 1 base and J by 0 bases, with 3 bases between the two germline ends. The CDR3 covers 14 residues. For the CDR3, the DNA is TGTGCCAGCAGTTTATCCGCAACTAATGAAAAACTGTTTTTT. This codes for CASSLSATNEKLFF.

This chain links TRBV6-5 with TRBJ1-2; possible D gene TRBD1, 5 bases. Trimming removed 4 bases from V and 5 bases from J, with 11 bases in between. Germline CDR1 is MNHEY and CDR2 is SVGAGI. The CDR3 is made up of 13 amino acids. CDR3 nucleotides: TGTGCCAGCAGTTTAGACAGCCTGTATGGCTACACCTTC. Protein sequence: CASSLDSLYGYTF.

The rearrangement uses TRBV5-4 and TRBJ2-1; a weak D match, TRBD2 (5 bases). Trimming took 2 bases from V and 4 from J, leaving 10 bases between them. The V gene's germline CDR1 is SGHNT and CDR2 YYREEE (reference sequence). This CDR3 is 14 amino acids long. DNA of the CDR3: TGTGCCAGCAGCTTATGGACTGGATACAATGAGCAGTTCTTC. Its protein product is CASSLWTGYNEQFF.

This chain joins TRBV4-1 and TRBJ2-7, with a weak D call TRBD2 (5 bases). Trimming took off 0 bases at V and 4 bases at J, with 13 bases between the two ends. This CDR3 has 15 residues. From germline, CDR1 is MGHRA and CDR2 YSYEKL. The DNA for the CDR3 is TGCGCCAGCAGCCAAGATCCTGCGGGTTCTTACGAGCAGTACTTC. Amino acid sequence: CASSQDPAGSYEQYF.

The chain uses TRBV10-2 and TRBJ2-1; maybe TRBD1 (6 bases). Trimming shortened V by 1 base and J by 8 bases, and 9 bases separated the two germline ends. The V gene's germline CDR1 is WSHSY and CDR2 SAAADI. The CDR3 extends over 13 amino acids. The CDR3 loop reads CASSEYRVHEQFF. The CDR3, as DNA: TGCGCCAGCAGTGAGTACAGGGTCCATGAGCAGTTCTTC.

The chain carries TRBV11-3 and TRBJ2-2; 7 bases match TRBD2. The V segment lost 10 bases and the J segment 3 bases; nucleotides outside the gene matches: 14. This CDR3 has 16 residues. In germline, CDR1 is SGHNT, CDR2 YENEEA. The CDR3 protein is CATTISGGIYTGELFF. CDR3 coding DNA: TGTGCCACCACGATCTCCGGGGGGATCTACACCGGGGAGCTGTTTTTT.

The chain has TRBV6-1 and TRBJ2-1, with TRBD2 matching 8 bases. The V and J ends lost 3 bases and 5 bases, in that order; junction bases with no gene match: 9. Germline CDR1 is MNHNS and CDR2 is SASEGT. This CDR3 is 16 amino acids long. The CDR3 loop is CASSDPLSGSHNEQFF. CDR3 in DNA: TGTGCCAGCAGTGACCCTCTAAGCGGGAGTCACAATGAGCAGTTCTTC.

The DNA for the CDR3 is TGTGCCAGCAGTGAGGAGGGGGCGCGGTACAATGAGCAGTTCTTC. Translating gives CASSEEGARYNEQFF. The rearrangement joins TRBV2 to TRBJ2-1, with a tentative D call TRBD1 (7 bases). The V gene lost 3 bases and the J gene lost 4 bases, with 13 bases spanning the gap. The CDR3 covers 15 residues. Germline CDR1 reads SNHLY; CDR2 reads FYNNEI.

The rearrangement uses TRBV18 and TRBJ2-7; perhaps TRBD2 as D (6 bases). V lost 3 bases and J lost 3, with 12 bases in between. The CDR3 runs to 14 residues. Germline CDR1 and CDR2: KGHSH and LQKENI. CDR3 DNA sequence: TGTGCCAGCTCACCCAGGGACTTCGACTACGAGCAGTACTTC. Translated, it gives CASSPRDFDYEQYF.

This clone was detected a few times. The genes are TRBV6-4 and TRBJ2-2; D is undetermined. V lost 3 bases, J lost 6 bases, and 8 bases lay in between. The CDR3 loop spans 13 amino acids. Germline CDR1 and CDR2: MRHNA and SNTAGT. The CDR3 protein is CASSERIAGELFF. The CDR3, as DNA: TGTGCCAGCAGTGAGCGAATAGCCGGGGAGCTGTTTTTT.

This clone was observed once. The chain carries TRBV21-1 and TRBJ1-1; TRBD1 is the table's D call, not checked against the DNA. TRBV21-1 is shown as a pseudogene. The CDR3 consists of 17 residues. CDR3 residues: CASSKRPGQGARTEAFF. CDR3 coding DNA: TGTGCCAGCAGCAAGCGGCCGGGACAGGGGGCGAGGACTGAAGCTTTCTTT.

CDR3: CASSPRGEIDGYTF. CDR3 nucleotides: TGTGCCAGCAGTCCCAGGGGTGAGATTGATGGCTACACCTTC. The rearrangement uses TRBV6-1 and TRBJ1-2; a weak D match, TRBD1 (6 bases). The V end lost 5 bases, the J end lost 6 bases, and 16 bases lay between the germline ends. This CDR3 is 14 amino acids long. Germline loops: CDR1 MNHNS, CDR2 SASEGT.